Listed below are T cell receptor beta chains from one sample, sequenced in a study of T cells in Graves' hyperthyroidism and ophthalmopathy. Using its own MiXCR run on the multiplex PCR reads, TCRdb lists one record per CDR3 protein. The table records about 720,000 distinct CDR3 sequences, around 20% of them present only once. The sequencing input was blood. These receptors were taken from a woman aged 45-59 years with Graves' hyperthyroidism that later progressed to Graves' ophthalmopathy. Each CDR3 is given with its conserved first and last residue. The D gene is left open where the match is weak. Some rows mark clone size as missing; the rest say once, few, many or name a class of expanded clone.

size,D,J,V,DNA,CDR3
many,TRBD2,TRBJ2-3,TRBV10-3,TGTGCCATCAGATTAGCGGGGGGCACAGATACGCAGTATTTT,CAIRLAGGTDTQYF
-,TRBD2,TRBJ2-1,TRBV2,TGTGCCAGTTGCAGCGGGGGGCTCTCCTACAATGAGCAGTTCTTC,CASCSGGLSYNEQFF
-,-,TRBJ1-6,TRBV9,TGTGCCAGCAGCTCCTTGCCCGGTGGAGGGTCACCCCTCCACTTT,CASSSLPGGGSPLHF
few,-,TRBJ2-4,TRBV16,TGTGCCAGCAGCCAATCCATTTTCGTAGGCGGACAAAACATTCAGTACTTC,CASSQSIFVGGQNIQYF
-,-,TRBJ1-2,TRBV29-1,TGCAGCGCTGATGTGGACAGTAACTATGGCTACACCTTC,CSADVDSNYGYTF
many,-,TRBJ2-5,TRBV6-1,TGTGCCAGCAGTCCCATCCTCCAGGAACCCAAAGAGACCCAGTACTTC,CASSPILQEPKETQYF
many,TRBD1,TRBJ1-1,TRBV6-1,TGTGCCAGCAGTGGCGGGGACAGGGGAGTTTCGTACACTGAAGCTTTCTTT,CASSGGDRGVSYTEAFF
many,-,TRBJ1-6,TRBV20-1,TGCAGTGCCACGGGGGGGGGTAATTCACCCCTCCACTTT,CSATGGGNSPLHF
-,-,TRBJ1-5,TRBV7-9,TGTGCCAGCAGCCCTTGGACCGACGGTGAGCCCCAGCATTTT,CASSPWTDGEPQHF
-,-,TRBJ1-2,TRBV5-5,TGTGCCAGCAGCTTGGTAGAGATAACCTATGGCTACACCTTC,CASSLVEITYGYTF
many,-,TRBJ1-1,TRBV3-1,TGTGCCAGCCTTGGACAGAACACTGAAGCTTTCTTT,CASLGQNTEAFF
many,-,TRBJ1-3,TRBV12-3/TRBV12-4,TGTGCCAGCAGTTTACAGGTTGGAAACACCATATATTTT,CASSLQVGNTIYF
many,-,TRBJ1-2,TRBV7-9,TGTGCCAGCAGCTTGGGGCAGGGATCCGGTGGCTACACCTTC,CASSLGQGSGGYTF
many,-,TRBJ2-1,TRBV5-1,TGCGCCAGCAGCTTGGGGTACGGAGTTAAGGTTACTGAGCAGTTCTTC,CASSLGYGVKVTEQFF
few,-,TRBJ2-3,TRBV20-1,TGCAGTGCTAGCGGGGAGGATCCAGATACGCAGTATTTT,CSASGEDPDTQYF
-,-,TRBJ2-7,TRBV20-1,TGCAGTGCTAGCGTGGCCTCGGAGCAGTACTTC,CSASVASEQYF
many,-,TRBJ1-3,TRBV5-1,TGCGCCAGCAGCTTGTCGGCCCCGAAGAGCACCATATATTTT,CASSLSAPKSTIYF
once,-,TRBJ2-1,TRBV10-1,TGCGCCAGCAGTGAGAGTCGTGCGGAGTTCCATGAGCAGTTCTTC,CASSESRAEFHEQFF
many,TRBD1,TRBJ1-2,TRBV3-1,TGTGCCAGCAGCCAAGTATGGACAGGGGGAAATGGCTACACCTTC,CASSQVWTGGNGYTF
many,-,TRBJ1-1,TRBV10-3,TGTGCCATCAGTGACCCCGGGAGCGGAGCTTTCTTT,CAISDPGSGAFF
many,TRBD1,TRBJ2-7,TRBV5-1,TGCGCCAGCAGCTTGACGGGACAGCCTCCCTACGAGCAGTACTTC,CASSLTGQPPYEQYF
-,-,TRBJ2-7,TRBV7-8,TGTGCCAGCAGCTTAGGAGGGATGAGCTCCTACGAGCAGTACTTC,CASSLGGMSSYEQYF
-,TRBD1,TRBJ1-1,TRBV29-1,TGCAGCGCTGGGACAGTCATGAACACTGAAGCTTTCTTT,CSAGTVMNTEAFF
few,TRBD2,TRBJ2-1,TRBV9,TGTGCCAGCAATCCTTCAGCGGGGGGCTTTGTCAATGAGCAGTTCTTC,CASNPSAGGFVNEQFF
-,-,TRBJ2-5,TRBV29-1,TGCAGCGTTGTAGGGGTCGGGTTAGAGACCCAGTACTTC,CSVVGVGLETQYF
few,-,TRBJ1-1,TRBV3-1,TGTGCCAGCCGGGGGGGGTCTGAAGCTTTCTTT,CASRGGSEAFF
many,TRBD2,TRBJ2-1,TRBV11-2,TGTGCCAGTTGCCCGGGGGGGGGCCGGCACAATGAGCAGTTCTTC,CASCPGGGRHNEQFF
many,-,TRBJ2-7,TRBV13,TGTGCCAGCAGCACTGAGGGTGATTTTACGTACGAGCAGTACTTC,CASSTEGDFTYEQYF
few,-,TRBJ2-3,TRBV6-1,TGTGCCAGCAGGCCCCCCCGCCCAGCATACAGAGATACGCAGTATTTT,CASRPPRPAYRDTQYF
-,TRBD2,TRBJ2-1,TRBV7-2,TGTGCCAGCAGCTCGAGGGGAAGGAGACTAGCGGGAGACGATGAGCAGTTCTTC,CASSSRGRRLAGDDEQFF
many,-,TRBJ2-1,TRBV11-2,TGTGCCAGCAGCTTAGAACGGATGAATGAGCAGTTCTTC,CASSLERMNEQFF
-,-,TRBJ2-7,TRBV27,TGTGCCAGCAGTTTAGAAGAGGGAGCAGACTACTACGAGCAGTACTTC,CASSLEEGADYYEQYF
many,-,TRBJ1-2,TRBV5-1,TGCGCCAGCAGGCGGGGGTCGGGGAGCTATGGCTACACCTTC,CASRRGSGSYGYTF
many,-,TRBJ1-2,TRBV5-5,TGTGCCAGCAGCTGGGAAACAAGGTCTGGGGGCTACACCTTC,CASSWETRSGGYTF
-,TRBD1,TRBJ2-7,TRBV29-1,TGCAGCGCCTCGACAGGGTTCAGCGAGCAGTACTTC,CSASTGFSEQYF
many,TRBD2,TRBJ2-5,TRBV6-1,TGTGCCAGCTCCCAAGGGAGGGACCAAGAGACCCAGTACTTC,CASSQGRDQETQYF
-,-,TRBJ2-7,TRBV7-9,TGTGCCAGCTCCACCACCCCGGGACCCTACGAGCAGTACTTC,CASSTTPGPYEQYF
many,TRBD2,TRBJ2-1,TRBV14,TGTGCCAGCAGCCAAGCCCCCTTAGCGGGGGGGATCAATGAGCAGTTCTTC,CASSQAPLAGGINEQFF
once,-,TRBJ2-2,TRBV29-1,TGCAGCGCCTCCCGGGGGGCAGGGGAGCTGTTTTTT,CSASRGAGELFF
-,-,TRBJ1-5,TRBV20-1,TGCAGTGCTCCCGGACGGAGAGTTAATCAGCCCCAGCATTTT,CSAPGRRVNQPQHF
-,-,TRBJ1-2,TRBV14,TGTGCCAGCAGCCAAAGGGATTATAACTATGGCTACACCTTC,CASSQRDYNYGYTF
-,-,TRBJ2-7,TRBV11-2,TGTGCCTGCAGGCCGAACAGGTTAAGCTCCTACGAGCAGTACTTC,CACRPNRLSSYEQYF
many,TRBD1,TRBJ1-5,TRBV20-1,TGCAGTGCTAGTTTATTGGGACAGGGGGGCAATCAGCCCCAGCATTTT,CSASLLGQGGNQPQHF
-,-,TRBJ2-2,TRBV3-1,TGTGCCAGCAGCTACCTCGACGGGGAGCTGTTTTTT,CASSYLDGELFF
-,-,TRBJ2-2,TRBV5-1,TGCGCCAGCAGCTTAAACACAGTCGGGGAGCTGTTTTTT,CASSLNTVGELFF
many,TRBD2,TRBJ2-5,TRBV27,TGTGCCAGCAGTCTCCGACTAGCGGACCAAGAGACCCAGTACTTC,CASSLRLADQETQYF